These 20 T cell receptor beta chains were sequenced from one sample in a study of chemoradiotherapy in HPV16-positive cancers. This table comes from immunoSEQ multiplex PCR, and its TCRdb copy is limited to in-frame clones, with some not included. Of some 15,000 clones detected, around three quarters appear once; the ten largest clones hold about 1.5%. The sample was collected from a patient who underwent chemoradiotherapy. The receptors stem from a human donor with HPV-associated anogenital cancer.

The chain couples TRBV27 to TRBJ1-5, with D possibly TRBD1 on 6 matching bases. Germline lookup yields CDR1 MNHEY and CDR2 SMNVEV (reference sequence). The CDR3 is 16 amino acids. V was clipped by 6 bases and J by 6 bases, with 21 bases between them. Here the CDR3 DNA reads TGTGCCAGCAGCACTAACCCAGGGGTAAATTTTCAGCCCCAGCATTTT. This gives the protein CASSTNPGVNFQPQHF.

J is TRBJ2-1 and V is TRBV11-3, with TRBD2 matching 9 bases. The CDR3 runs 16 residues. From germline, CDR1 is SGHNT and CDR2 YENEEA. Trimming took 1 base from V and 3 from J; bases not matched to a gene: 4. The CDR3 spells CASSLVAGANYNEQFF. CDR3 in DNA: TGTGCCAGCAGCTTAGTAGCGGGGGCGAACTACAATGAGCAGTTCTTC. The variable domain in full, completed from reference TRBV11-3 and TRBJ2-1, reads EAGVVQSPRYKIIEKKQPVAFWCNPISGHNTLYWYLQNLGQGPELLIRYENEEAVDDSQLPKDRFSAERLKGVDSTLKIQPAELGDSAVYLCASSLVAGANYNEQFFGPGTRLTVL.

Notes on this clone: The junction shows a germline mismatch at one end, possibly a read error. The same CDR3 also results from other DNA sequences found in this sample. The chain couples TRBV14 to TRBJ1-6, with 9 bases fitting TRBD1. Germline assignment: CDR1 SGHDN and CDR2 FVKESK. The CDR3 runs to 16 residues. The CDR3 nucleotides are TGTGCCAGCAGCCAACGGGGACAGGGTTTCAATTCACCCCTTCACTTT. Translated, it gives CASSQRGQGFNSPLHF.

By share, this clone ranks as medium-sized. The J gene is TRBJ1-5, the V gene TRBV6-1; a weak D match, TRBD1 (5 bases). Trimming removed 3 bases at V and 7 bases at J, with 16 bases between. Germline CDR1 and CDR2: MNHNS and SASEGT. The CDR3 extends over 15 amino acids. The CDR3 is CASSEGVGGEQPQHF. The DNA for the CDR3 is TGTGCCAGCAGTGAGGGGGTGGGGGGTGAGCAGCCCCAGCATTTT.

The chain employs TRBV6-4 and TRBJ2-7; D tentatively reads TRBD1 or TRBD2 (6 bases each). CDR1 is MRHNA, CDR2 SNTAGT, per germline. This CDR3 is 14 amino acids long. Trimming stripped 6 bases from V and 2 bases from J, with 14 bases between. Written as DNA, the CDR3 is TGTGCCAGCAGAGTAGCGGACAGTGCCTACGAGCAGTACTTC. Translation gives CASRVADSAYEQYF.

The rearrangement uses TRBV5-1 and TRBJ1-2, with D unclear. The CDR3 totals 13 residues. V was clipped by 0 bases and J by 4 bases, with 7 bases between them. Germline values: CDR1 SGHRS, CDR2 YFSETQ. The CDR3 protein is CASSLESGYGYTF. CDR3 nucleotide sequence: TGCGCCAGCAGCTTGGAGTCAGGCTATGGCTACACCTTC.

This clone was counted between two and nine times. The chain is built from TRBV9 and TRBJ2-7, with TRBD1 as a possible D gene (5 bases). Per germline, CDR1 SGDLS and CDR2 YYNGEE. Trimming pared 0 bases from V and 5 bases from J, leaving 9 bases between. CDR3 length: 13 amino acids. The CDR3 DNA reads as TGTGCCAGCAGCGTAGGGACATTACACGAGCAGTACTTC. Its protein is CASSVGTLHEQYF.

This rearrangement joins TRBV19 to TRBJ2-1, with 12 bases that match TRBD2. Germline CDR1 is LNHDA and CDR2 is SQIVND (reference sequence). Trimming took 5 bases from V and 9 from J; bases not matched to a gene: 11. The CDR3 contains 16 residues. Here the CDR3 reads CASSLRLAGAVGEQFF. CDR3 nucleotide sequence: TGTGCCAGTAGTCTGCGACTAGCGGGGGCGGTGGGTGAGCAGTTCTTC.

This clone was counted a few times. The chain is built from TRBV9 and TRBJ1-4; 7 nucleotides align to TRBD1. The germline CDR1 and CDR2 sequences are SGDLS and YYNGEE. The trim removed 4 bases at V and 4 bases at J, leaving 10 bases unmatched. The CDR3 sequence is 16 residues long. The CDR3 nucleotides read TGTGCCAGCAGCCCCGGGACAGCAACCTTTAATGAAAAACTGTTTTTT. Amino acid sequence: CASSPGTATFNEKLFF.

The chain combines TRBV18 with TRBJ2-3; D might be TRBD1 (6 bases). The CDR3 covers 14 residues. Germline V lookup: CDR1 KGHSH, CDR2 LQKENI. V shed 6 bases and J shed 4 bases, with 14 bases lying between them. The CDR3 coding sequence is TGTGCCAGCTCCGCACAGGGTTTTGCAGATACGCAGTATTTT. Its translation: CASSAQGFADTQYF.

This chain uses TRBV30 with TRBJ1-4, with D uncertain. In germline, CDR1 is GTSNPN, CDR2 SVGIG (reference sequence). This CDR3 has 12 amino acids. V shed 5 bases and J shed 6 bases, with 10 bases lying between them. In DNA form, the CDR3 reads TGTGCCTGGGGCACCGGAGATGAAAAACTGTTTTTT. Translation: CAWGTGDEKLFF.

The rearrangement uses TRBV30 and TRBJ2-5; 7 bases are shared with TRBD2. The CDR3 has 15 amino acids. Trimming took 0 bases from V and 5 from J; bases not matched to a gene: 9. Germline V CDR1 and CDR2: GTSNPN, SVGIG (reference sequence). The CDR3: CAWSVKYRGVETQYF. The DNA of the CDR3 is TGTGCCTGGAGTGTTAAATACCGGGGGGTGGAGACCCAGTACTTC.

In this sample, this clone turned up once. The chain joins TRBV4-1 to TRBJ1-3; no clear D. This CDR3 has 15 amino acids. Germline-derived CDR1 and CDR2 are MGHRA and YSYEKL. The V end lost 1 base, the J end lost 3 bases, and 10 bases lay between the germline ends. The CDR3 spells CASSQVGDFGNTIYF. The CDR3 bases are TGCGCCAGCAGCCAAGTAGGAGACTTTGGAAACACCATATATTTT.

This clone was detected only a few times. V gene TRBV16 combines with J gene TRBJ2-1, with TRBD1 as a possible D gene (5 bases). V lost 0 bases to trimming and J lost 3 bases, with 18 bases between them. Germline lookup yields CDR1 KGHSY and CDR2 FQNENV. The CDR3 loop spans 18 amino acids. The CDR3 DNA reads as TGTGCCAGCAGCCAATCGACAGAACCTTCCCCAATCTACAATGAGCAGTTCTTC. This codes for CASSQSTEPSPIYNEQFF.

V gene TRBV10-3 combines with J gene TRBJ1-3; maybe TRBD1 (5 bases). The ends were cut back, 9 bases at V and 4 bases at J, with 10 bases in the middle. CDR1 is ENHRY, CDR2 SYGVKD, per germline. CDR3 length: 12 residues. DNA of the CDR3: TGTGCCATAGGGACCGAGGGAAACACCATATATTTT. Translating gives CAIGTEGNTIYF.

By sample fraction, this clone is medium-sized (0.01 to 0.1%). This rearrangement joins TRBV4-1 to TRBJ1-3; D is undetermined. The V end lost 7 bases, the J end lost 4 bases, and 8 bases lay between the germline ends. The CDR3 totals 12 residues. The germline CDR1 and CDR2 sequences are MGHRA and YSYEKL. The CDR3 sequence: CASMGNGNTIYF. CDR3 DNA: TGCGCCAGCATGGGGAACGGAAACACCATATATTTT.

The chain couples TRBV2 to TRBJ1-5, with D possibly TRBD1 on 6 matching bases. V lost 4 bases, J lost 5 bases, and 15 bases lay in between. Germline CDR1 is SNHLY and CDR2 is FYNNEI. CDR3 length: 15 residues. In DNA, the CDR3 is TGTGCCAGCAGTGGGGGCAGGGGAAACGATCAGCCCCAGCATTTT. Amino acids: CASSGGRGNDQPQHF. The whole variable domain, filled in from reference TRBV2 and TRBJ1-5, reads EPEVTQTPSHQVTQMGQEVILRCVPISNHLYFYWYRQILGQKVEFLVSFYNNEISEKSEIFDDQFSVERPDGSNFTLKIRSTKLEDSAMYFCASSGGRGNDQPQHFGDGTRLSIL.

The genes are TRBV6-6 and TRBJ2-7, with 11 bases aligning to TRBD1. Unmatched junction bases numbered 7, after V lost 6 bases and J lost 3 bases. Germline loops: CDR1 MNHNY, CDR2 SVGAGI (reference sequence). The CDR3 length is 15 residues. CDR3 sequence: CASSPGTGGVYEQYF. CDR3 bases: TGTGCCAGCAGCCCCGGGACAGGGGGTGTCTACGAGCAGTACTTC.

This clone was detected only a few times. The chain has TRBV5-1 and TRBJ1-1, with D unclear. Trimming removed 0 bases at V and 6 bases at J, with 9 bases between. Germline CDR1 and CDR2: SGHRS and YFSETQ. The CDR3 totals 13 residues. Written as DNA, the CDR3 is TGCGCCAGCAGCTTGGAGAGGGCGGCTGAAGCTTTCTTT. It specifies CASSLERAAEAFF.

The chain is built from TRBV5-1 and TRBJ2-7; the D gene is possibly TRBD1 (6 bases). V lost 2 bases to trimming and J lost 0 bases, with 15 bases between them. The germline V gene encodes CDR1 SGHRS and CDR2 YFSETQ. CDR3 size: 16 residues. The chain's CDR3 is CASSFDADRISYEQYF. The CDR3 DNA follows: TGCGCCAGCAGCTTTGACGCTGACAGGATCTCCTACGAGCAGTACTTC.